This TCR beta chain was retrieved from a study of radiotherapy plus CTLA-4 blockade in lung cancer. About the study: Objective responses arose in roughly 17% of patients, and over 25% experienced disease control. Study outcomes and limitations: In blood, TCR clones derived from the tumor expanded after radiotherapy plus ipilimumab.

CDR3 length equals 15 residues. Germline V CDR1 and CDR2: LNHDA, SQIVND (reference sequence). V lost 1 base and J lost 2; bases outside the gene matches: 5. This table comes from immunoSEQ multiplex PCR, and its TCRdb copy is limited to in-frame clones, with some not included. The sample yields about 72,000 clones, around 86% seen once. Comment on this clone: Antigen unknown.

The TCR was taken from a human donor with non-small cell lung cancer who had a partial response to radiotherapy plus ipilimumab. The starting material was peripheral blood, obtained from a patient treated with radiotherapy plus ipilimumab. The V call is TRBV19, the J call TRBJ2-7; 7 bases are a match to TRBD2. CDR3 bases: TGTGCCAGTAGTATAGCTAGCGGTCGAGCCTACGAGCAGTACTTC. Amino acids: CASSIASGRAYEQYF.